This T cell receptor beta chain is drawn from a study of T-cell memory formation after mild COVID-19. Whole-study findings and limits: Most CD4+ clones that shrank were in CM and EM, while CD8+ ones turned up in EMRA.

MiXCR was run by TCRdb on the 5' RACE reads, yielding one entry per CDR3 protein. The sample shows over 120,000 distinct CDR3 sequences, 15% to 20% of them seen only once. The length of the CDR3 is 15 residues. Germline values: CDR1 SQVTM, CDR2 ANQGSEA. Trimming stripped 0 bases from V and 1 base from J, with 12 bases between. In its sample, this clonotype was seen a few times. Its matching antigen is unknown. The rearrangement links TRBV29-1 to TRBJ2-5; D may match TRBD1 or TRBD2 (5 bases each). The source is an adult woman who had mild COVID-19 (a few samples of this study predate the infection). Cell type and time point are not known. Input material: PBMCs or a T cell subset sorted from them (not recorded which). This chain's CDR3 is CSVEEGVWTQETQYF. The CDR3 bases are TGCAGCGTTGAAGAGGGGGTATGGACCCAAGAGACCCAGTACTTC. Based on the CDR3 plus reference TRBV29-1 and TRBJ2-5, the full variable domain is SAVISQKPSRDICQRGTSLTIQCQVDSQVTMMFWYRQQPGQSLTLIATANQGSEATYESGFVIDKFPISRPNLTFSTLTVSNMSPEDSSIYLCSVEEGVWTQETQYFGPGTRLLVL.